Listed below are T cell receptor beta chains from one sample, sequenced in a study of blood T cell repertoires in COVID-19. Only in-frame clones appear in the TCRdb table, and some are missing; sequencing was by immunoSEQ multiplex PCR. The sample includes more than 150,000 clones, 87% of them seen just once. The sequencing input was PBMCs or T cells enriched from blood (not recorded which). The receptor source for this set is a woman between 50 and 59 years old who had recovered from COVID-19. Each CDR3 is given with its conserved first and last residue. The order of the fields is D gene, V gene, J gene, clone size, CDR3 DNA, CDR3 protein. A D gene is named only where the DNA matches it firmly. The size field is filled for only some rows; it gives once, few, many or a size class.

d_gene: -
v_gene: TRBV18
j_gene: TRBJ1-1
abundance: -
CDR3nt: TGTGCCAGCTCAGTACAGGGATGGGGCACTGAAGCTTTCTTT
CDR3aa: CASSVQGWGTEAFF

d_gene: -
v_gene: TRBV15
j_gene: TRBJ1-6
abundance: -
CDR3nt: TGTGCCACCAGCAGAGACAGGGGACCGGGATCACCCCTCCACTTT
CDR3aa: CATSRDRGPGSPLHF

d_gene: TRBD1
v_gene: TRBV19
j_gene: TRBJ1-2
abundance: -
CDR3nt: TGTGCCAGCGTAGGAACAGGGGAATTACGAGGCTACACCTTC
CDR3aa: CASVGTGELRGYTF

d_gene: -
v_gene: TRBV27
j_gene: TRBJ2-2
abundance: -
CDR3nt: TGTGCCAGCAGTTTATTTAGCGGAAACACCGGGGAGCTGTTTTTT
CDR3aa: CASSLFSGNTGELFF

d_gene: TRBD2
v_gene: TRBV7-9
j_gene: TRBJ2-1
abundance: -
CDR3nt: TGTGCCAGCAGTCGTACTAGCGGGAAATCCGGTGAGCAGTTCTTC
CDR3aa: CASSRTSGKSGEQFF

d_gene: -
v_gene: TRBV5-1
j_gene: TRBJ1-1
abundance: -
CDR3nt: TGCGCCAGCAGCCGGACAGCCGCCACGCTTGAAGCTTTCTTT
CDR3aa: CASSRTAATLEAFF

d_gene: TRBD1
v_gene: TRBV4-1
j_gene: TRBJ2-5
abundance: -
CDR3nt: TGCGCCAGCAGACAACCAGGGGGAGAGACCCAGTACTTC
CDR3aa: CASRQPGGETQYF

d_gene: TRBD1
v_gene: TRBV27
j_gene: TRBJ1-1
abundance: -
CDR3nt: TGTGCCAGCAGCTCGGGACAGGGGTATACTGAAGCTTTCTTT
CDR3aa: CASSSGQGYTEAFF

d_gene: -
v_gene: TRBV28
j_gene: TRBJ2-7
abundance: -
CDR3nt: TGTGCCAGCAGTTTAGCCTCGACAGGTACCTACGAGCAGTACTTC
CDR3aa: CASSLASTGTYEQYF

d_gene: TRBD2
v_gene: TRBV7-2
j_gene: TRBJ2-1
abundance: few
CDR3nt: TGTGCCAGCAGCTCGCTAGCGGGACCCTACAATGAGCAGTTCTTC
CDR3aa: CASSSLAGPYNEQFF

d_gene: -
v_gene: TRBV3-1/TRBV3-2
j_gene: TRBJ1-1
abundance: -
CDR3nt: TGTGCCAGCAGCCAAGACAGGGGTGCCACTGAAGCTTTCTTT
CDR3aa: CASSQDRGATEAFF

d_gene: TRBD1
v_gene: TRBV18
j_gene: TRBJ2-6
abundance: once
CDR3nt: TGTGCCAGCTCACCAATACAGGGGGCCTCTGGGGCCAACGTCCTGACTTTC
CDR3aa: CASSPIQGASGANVLTF

d_gene: -
v_gene: TRBV24-1
j_gene: TRBJ2-1
abundance: -
CDR3nt: TGTGCCACCAGTGATTTGTTCACGCCTAGGAATGAGCAGTTCTTC
CDR3aa: CATSDLFTPRNEQFF

d_gene: TRBD1
v_gene: TRBV5-1
j_gene: TRBJ1-4
abundance: -
CDR3nt: TGCGCCAGCAGGAGCGGACAGGGGAGTTATGAAAAACTGTTTTTT
CDR3aa: CASRSGQGSYEKLFF

d_gene: TRBD2
v_gene: TRBV18
j_gene: TRBJ2-1
abundance: -
CDR3nt: TGTGCCAGCTCACGCGGACTAGCGGATTACAATGAGCAGTTCTTC
CDR3aa: CASSRGLADYNEQFF

d_gene: -
v_gene: TRBV5-1
j_gene: TRBJ2-7
abundance: -
CDR3nt: TGCGCCAGCAGCTTGTTTGTACAGAGTGAGCAGTACTTC
CDR3aa: CASSLFVQSEQYF

d_gene: -
v_gene: TRBV11-3
j_gene: TRBJ2-5
abundance: -
CDR3nt: TGTGCCAGCAGCCCACATAGCGCGGGAAGCCTATGGGAGACCCAGTACTTC
CDR3aa: CASSPHSAGSLWETQYF

d_gene: -
v_gene: TRBV2
j_gene: TRBJ1-2
abundance: once
CDR3nt: TGTGCCAGCAGTGGAGTGCGCAGGGGTGGCTACACCTTC
CDR3aa: CASSGVRRGGYTF

d_gene: -
v_gene: TRBV5-1
j_gene: TRBJ2-2
abundance: once
CDR3nt: TGCGCCAGCAGCTTGGCGGAGGGCGGGGAGCTGTTTTTT
CDR3aa: CASSLAEGGELFF

d_gene: TRBD1
v_gene: TRBV11-2
j_gene: TRBJ1-2
abundance: -
CDR3nt: TGTGCCAGCAGCATCGACAGGGGGCATGGCTACACCTTC
CDR3aa: CASSIDRGHGYTF

d_gene: TRBD1
v_gene: TRBV2
j_gene: TRBJ1-2
abundance: -
CDR3nt: TGTGCCAGCAGTGGGACAGGGGGTACCTATGGCTACACCTTC
CDR3aa: CASSGTGGTYGYTF

d_gene: -
v_gene: TRBV27
j_gene: TRBJ2-1
abundance: -
CDR3nt: TGTGCCAGCAGTTTACGCGGGACAGAGGAGTTCTTC
CDR3aa: CASSLRGTEEFF

d_gene: -
v_gene: TRBV29-1
j_gene: TRBJ2-5
abundance: -
CDR3nt: TGCAGCTCTAGGATTAGGGGTGAAGAGACCCAGTACTTC
CDR3aa: CSSRIRGEETQYF

d_gene: -
v_gene: TRBV9
j_gene: TRBJ2-3
abundance: -
CDR3nt: TGTGCCAGCAGCCCCGACAGGCTCACAGATACGCAGTATTTT
CDR3aa: CASSPDRLTDTQYF

d_gene: -
v_gene: TRBV18
j_gene: TRBJ1-2
abundance: -
CDR3nt: TGTGCCAGCTCACCACCGGGAGACCGGGAGGCCGGTACCTTC
CDR3aa: CASSPPGDREAGTF

d_gene: -
v_gene: TRBV21-1
j_gene: TRBJ2-3
abundance: -
CDR3nt: TGTGCCAGCAGCCCCGGCAACAGGGATAGCACAGATACGCAGTATTTT
CDR3aa: CASSPGNRDSTDTQYF

d_gene: -
v_gene: TRBV5-1
j_gene: TRBJ1-2
abundance: -
CDR3nt: TGCGCCAGCAGCCCAAACGCCGGGGGTGAGAATGGCTACACCTTC
CDR3aa: CASSPNAGGENGYTF

d_gene: -
v_gene: TRBV30
j_gene: TRBJ2-6
abundance: -
CDR3nt: TGTGCCTGGGGAAGCGGGTCTGGGGCCAACGTCCTGACTTTC
CDR3aa: CAWGSGSGANVLTF

d_gene: TRBD1
v_gene: TRBV28
j_gene: TRBJ2-4
abundance: -
CDR3nt: TGTGCCAGCAGTTACCGACCGTTAGGAACGGGACAGGGAGCCAAAAACATTCAGTACTTC
CDR3aa: CASSYRPLGTGQGAKNIQYF